These 26 T cell receptor beta chains share one sample of origin, sequenced in a study of T-cell memory formation after mild COVID-19. TCRdb fed the 5' RACE reads into MiXCR, producing one record per CDR3 protein. The sample lists some 330,000 distinct CDR3 sequences, roughly 21% occurring once. The specimen was PBMCs or a T cell subset sorted from them (not recorded which). The receptors derive from an adult woman who had mild COVID-19 (a few samples of this study predate the infection). Cell type and time point are not known.

This clonotype was observed a few times. The CDR3: CASSLDLMLQETQYF. Here the CDR3 DNA reads TGTGCCAGCAGCTTAGACCTAATGTTACAAGAGACCCAGTACTTC. The chain uses TRBV7-8 and TRBJ2-5, with D uncertain. The CDR3 spans 15 residues. CDR1 and CDR2 from the germline V gene are SGHVS and FQNEAQ. V was trimmed by 1 base and J by 2 bases, leaving 11 bases between them.

The V call is TRBV20-1, the J call TRBJ1-4; D call uncertain. Germline CDR1 reads DFQATT; CDR2 reads SNEGSKA (reference sequence). The CDR3 consists of 16 residues. The ends were cut back, 2 bases at V and 4 bases at J, with 17 bases in the middle. The CDR3 sequence is CSARHFRGEGNEKLFF. CDR3 nucleotide sequence: TGCAGTGCTAGACATTTCCGGGGTGAGGGTAATGAAAAACTGTTTTTT.

The chain links TRBV6-5 to TRBJ2-7; D ambiguous. Trimming removed 2 bases at V and 5 bases at J, with 4 bases between. Germline loops: CDR1 MNHEY, CDR2 SVGAGI. CDR3 size: 11 residues. DNA of the CDR3: TGTGCCAGCAGTTACATGAACGAGCAGTACTTC. Its protein is CASSYMNEQYF.

This clonotype was seen ten or more times. This sequence joins TRBV7-2 and TRBJ2-5, with TRBD2 matching over 15 bases. The trim removed 5 bases at V and 2 bases at J, leaving 6 bases unmatched. This CDR3 is built from 17 residues. Germline CDR1 and CDR2: SGHTA and FQGNSA. DNA of the CDR3: TGTGCCAGCAGCCCCGGGACTAGCGGGAGGTTACAAGAGACCCAGTACTTC. Translated: CASSPGTSGRLQETQYF.

This rearrangement joins TRBV5-1 to TRBJ1-2; tentatively, D is TRBD1 (6 bases). This CDR3 has 15 residues. Germline CDR1 and CDR2: SGHRS and YFSETQ. V was shortened by 3 bases and J by 4 bases, with 16 bases between the two germline ends. The CDR3 region has the DNA TGCGCCAGCAGCTCGAAAACGCAGGGGACCTATGGCTACACCTTC. It codes for CASSSKTQGTYGYTF.

The sample holds many counts of this clonotype. V usage is TRBV11-1 and J usage is TRBJ2-5; D may be TRBD2 (5 bases). V lost 5 bases to trimming and J lost 1 base, with 11 bases between them. CDR3 length: 14 residues. Looked up from germline, CDR1 is SGHAT and CDR2 is FQDESV (reference sequence). The chain's CDR3 is CASSRSRAQETQYF. CDR3 bases: TGTGCCAGCAGCCGATCGCGGGCCCAAGAGACCCAGTACTTC.

V usage is TRBV4-2 and J usage is TRBJ2-1; 10 bases are shared with TRBD2. The CDR3 spans 15 residues. With 1 base clipped from V and 7 bases from J, the junction kept 4 bases outside the gene matches. The germline V gene has CDR1 LGHNA and CDR2 YNFKEQ. CDR3 nucleotides: TGTGCCAGCAGCCAAGGTAGCGGGGGGCTAAATGAGCAGTTCTTC. This codes for CASSQGSGGLNEQFF.

The chain recombines TRBV7-9 with TRBJ2-5, with TRBD2 identical over 9 bases. The ends lost 5 bases at V and 5 bases at J; junction bases unmatched: 3. Germline CDR1 and CDR2: SEHNR and FQNEAQ (reference sequence). The CDR3 has 13 residues. CDR3 bases: TGTGCCAGCAGCCGCGGGGGGGTGGAGACCCAGTACTTC. Its protein is CASSRGGVETQYF.

This chain uses TRBV7-3 with TRBJ2-7; D gene uncertain. Between the trimmed V and J ends, which lost 2 bases and 3 bases, there was a span of 8 bases. This CDR3 is 13 amino acids long. CDR1 SGHTA and CDR2 FQGTGA come from the germline V gene. The CDR3 coding sequence is TGTGCCAGCAGCTTACTACCAAACTACGAGCAGTACTTC. Translated: CASSLLPNYEQYF.

This clonotype appeared a few times. V and J are TRBV12-3 or TRBV12-4 and TRBJ2-2; D is perhaps TRBD1 (6 bases). The CDR3 consists of 11 residues. The V end was cut by 10 bases, the J end by 10 bases, with 13 bases between. CDR3 sequence: CAISGEKELFF. The DNA for the CDR3 is TGTGCCATCTCAGGGGAGAAGGAGCTGTTTTTT.

V and J are TRBV6-6 and TRBJ1-5; D is undetermined. V was pared by 4 bases and J by 0 bases, with 19 bases between. Germline CDR1 is MNHNY and CDR2 is SVGAGI (reference sequence). CDR3 length equals 18 residues. The CDR3 loop reads CASSSPTNPDYSNQPQHF. Written as DNA, the CDR3 is TGTGCCAGCAGTTCTCCGACAAACCCCGATTATAGCAATCAGCCCCAGCATTTT.

V gene TRBV3-1 combines with J gene TRBJ2-5; 7 bases are shared with TRBD2. The germline V gene encodes CDR1 LGHDT and CDR2 YNNKEL (reference sequence). The CDR3 sequence is 17 residues long. J lost 5 bases, V lost 4 bases, and 16 bases had no gene match. The CDR3 bases are TGTGCCAGCAGCCGTTCCCCAGGGACTACTAGGTTTGAGACCCAGTACTTC. Translated: CASSRSPGTTRFETQYF.

The chain links TRBV6-5 to TRBJ2-3; D perhaps matches TRBD2 (5 bases). The CDR3 sequence is 14 residues long. The V end lost 0 bases, the J end lost 3 bases, and 7 bases lay between the germline ends. Germline V gene sequence: CDR1 MNHEY, CDR2 SVGAGI. This CDR3 is CASSYSGRTDTQYF. The CDR3 DNA sequence: TGTGCCAGCAGTTACTCTGGGAGAACAGATACGCAGTATTTT.

Only a few counts were recorded for this clonotype. V is TRBV11-2 and J is TRBJ2-1; perhaps TRBD2 as D (7 bases). The V end was cut by 5 bases, the J end by 3 bases, with 14 bases between. The CDR3 length is 15 residues. Germline CDR1 and CDR2: SGHAT and FQNNGV. The CDR3 protein is CASSPQGGFYNEQFF. The CDR3 DNA is TGTGCCAGCAGCCCACAGGGAGGGTTCTACAATGAGCAGTTCTTC.

This clonotype was observed a handful of times. The gene calls are TRBV7-9 and TRBJ2-3; TRBD1 aligns across 9 bases. This CDR3 contains 16 residues. The V and J ends lost 4 bases and 3 bases, in that order; junction bases with no gene match: 8. Germline CDR1 is SEHNR and CDR2 is FQNEAQ (reference sequence). DNA for the CDR3: TGTGCCAGCAGCTCGAGATGGGACAGGGATACAGATACGCAGTATTTT. Its protein product is CASSSRWDRDTDTQYF.

This chain uses TRBV3-1 with TRBJ2-1; 8 positions match TRBD1. The CDR3 has 13 amino acids. Trimming cost V 6 bases and J 4 bases; bases outside gene matches: 2. The germline gives CDR1 LGHDT, CDR2 YNNKEL (reference sequence). Here the CDR3 reads CASRGQDYNEQFF. As DNA, the CDR3 is TGTGCCAGCAGGGGACAGGATTACAATGAGCAGTTCTTC.

The gene calls are TRBV19 and TRBJ1-4; the D is unclear. Germline loops: CDR1 LNHDA, CDR2 SQIVND (reference sequence). V shed 5 bases and J shed 8 bases, with 12 bases lying between them. CDR3 size: 13 residues. DNA of the CDR3: TGTGCCAGTAGTTTATTTCTAAGGGAAAAACTGTTTTTT. Protein sequence: CASSLFLREKLFF.

The V and J genes are TRBV29-1 and TRBJ2-3, with D possibly being TRBD1 or TRBD2 (6 bases each). Trimming shortened V by 4 bases and J by 5 bases, and 13 bases separated the two germline ends. The germline gives CDR1 SQVTM, CDR2 ANQGSEA. The CDR3 has 13 amino acids. CDR3 sequence reads: CSVGGASGDTQYF. The DNA for the CDR3 is TGCAGCGTTGGGGGGGCCTCGGGAGATACGCAGTATTTT.

This clonotype was seen more than once but under ten times. The J gene is TRBJ2-7, the V gene TRBV15, with D maybe TRBD2 (6 bases). This CDR3 spans 14 amino acids. The V gene lost 3 bases and the J gene lost 2 bases, with 11 bases spanning the gap. Germline CDR1 reads LNHNV; CDR2 reads YYDKDF (reference sequence). CDR3 in DNA: TGTGCCACCAGCAGCCGGGAGCAGCCCTACGAGCAGTACTTC. This translates into CATSSREQPYEQYF.

This clonotype was seen more than once but under ten times. The V and J genes are TRBV11-3 and TRBJ2-2; possibly TRBD2 for D (5 bases). Trimming cost V 3 bases and J 0 bases, with 8 bases left between them. CDR1 is SGHNT and CDR2 is YENEEA in the germline V gene. This CDR3 has 15 residues. This CDR3 is CASSFHGANTGELFF. The DNA for the CDR3 is TGTGCCAGCAGCTTCCACGGGGCGAACACCGGGGAGCTGTTTTTT.

The CDR3 here is CASSLSSGGGYGYTF. The CDR3 bases are TGCGCCAGCAGCTTGTCGTCGGGGGGGGGCTATGGCTACACCTTC. V is TRBV5-1 and J is TRBJ1-2, with D perhaps TRBD1 (5 bases). The germline CDR1 and CDR2 sequences are SGHRS and YFSETQ. This CDR3 is built from 15 residues. V lost 1 base to trimming and J lost 4 bases, with 14 bases between them.

The chain uses TRBV20-1 and TRBJ2-7; D is perhaps TRBD1 or TRBD2 (6 bases each). The CDR3 has 14 amino acids. Germline CDR1 is DFQATT and CDR2 is SNEGSKA (reference sequence). V was trimmed by 1 base and J by 0 bases, leaving 10 bases between them. CDR3 amino acids: CSARAGASSYEQYF. The CDR3 region has the DNA TGCAGTGCTAGAGCGGGGGCCAGCTCCTACGAGCAGTACTTC.

J is TRBJ1-5 and V is TRBV19; TRBD1 matches at 7 bases. The J segment lost 3 bases and the V segment lost 6 bases, leaving 2 bases of the junction unmatched. Germline values: CDR1 LNHDA, CDR2 SQIVND (reference sequence). CDR3 length: 13 residues. CDR3 in DNA: TGTGCCAGTAGGACAGGGCTCAATCAGCCCCAGCATTTT. Translating it yields CASRTGLNQPQHF. Variable domain in full (rest from reference TRBV19 and TRBJ1-5): DGGITQSPKYLFRKEGQNVTLSCEQNLNHDAMYWYRQDPGQGLRLIYYSQIVNDFQKGDIAEGYSVSREKKESFPLTVTSAQKNPTAFYLCASRTGLNQPQHFGDGTRLSIL.

This clonotype was recorded at least ten times. V gene TRBV12-3 or TRBV12-4 combines with J gene TRBJ1-1, with D unresolved. Deletions cut 4 bases from V and 1 base from J, with 10 bases between. CDR3 length: 14 amino acids. For the CDR3, the DNA is TGTGCCAGCAGTTCAGGTTGGCGGAACACTGAAGCTTTCTTT. Translation: CASSSGWRNTEAFF.

The CDR3 protein is CASSEGVSLKETQYF. The CDR3 DNA is TGTGCCAGCAGTGAAGGGGTTAGCCTAAAAGAGACCCAGTACTTC. The rearrangement joins TRBV6-4 to TRBJ2-5, with a weak D call TRBD1 (5 bases). V lost 3 bases, J lost 3 bases, and 14 bases lay in between. CDR3 size: 15 residues. Germline CDR1 and CDR2: MRHNA and SNTAGT.

V and J are TRBV12-3 or TRBV12-4 and TRBJ2-4, with 13 bases matching TRBD2. This CDR3 region has 16 residues. With 3 bases clipped from V and 5 bases from J, the junction kept 4 bases outside the gene matches. The CDR3 region has the DNA TGTGCCAGCAGTTTGACTAGCGGGGGGTTGCAAAACATTCAGTACTTC. Protein product: CASSLTSGGLQNIQYF.